A single sample is the source of the 7 T cell receptor beta chains below, sequenced in a study of control samples from healthy donors and cancer patients. This table comes from immunoSEQ multiplex PCR, and its TCRdb copy is limited to in-frame clones, with some not included. The data hold around 140,000 clones, with over 85% observed a single time. The sequenced material came from blood. The receptors come from a man aged 18 to 35 in good health.

The chain carries TRBV24-1 and TRBJ2-1, with 14 bases that match TRBD2. Germline V gene lookup returns CDR1 KGHDR and CDR2 SFDVKD. The CDR3 runs 17 residues. J lost 8 bases, V lost 2 bases, and 7 bases had no gene match. The CDR3 DNA reads as TGTGCCACCAGTGATTCCCCCGGGACTAGCGGGAGTGATGAGCAGTTCTTC. Translating gives CATSDSPGTSGSDEQFF.

The chain couples TRBV18 to TRBJ1-5, with TRBD1 matching over 7 bases. The CDR3 has 14 amino acids. V was pared by 4 bases and J by 3 bases, with 3 bases of the junction left unmatched. Germline V CDR1 and CDR2: KGHSH, LQKENI. The CDR3 sequence is CASSQGADNQPQHF. The CDR3, as DNA: TGTGCCAGCTCACAGGGGGCAGACAATCAGCCCCAGCATTTT. Full variable domain (outside the CDR3, taken from reference TRBV18 and TRBJ1-5): NAGVMQNPRHLVRRRGQEARLRCSPMKGHSHVYWYRQLPEEGLKFMVYLQKENIIDESGMPKERFSAEFPKEGPSILRIQQVVRGDSAAYFCASSQGADNQPQHFGDGTRLSIL.

The chain links TRBV30 to TRBJ2-7; TRBD2 matches at 11 bases. Germline trimming cut 3 bases from V and 9 bases from J; bases unmatched to any gene: 7. Germline V gene sequence: CDR1 GTSNPN, CDR2 SVGIG (reference sequence). This CDR3 region has 13 residues. CDR3 bases: TGTGCCTGGAGCGGTAGCGGGGGGGCGAGGCAGTACTTC. Encoded protein: CAWSGSGGARQYF.

This clone was detected once. This chain connects TRBV11-3 to TRBJ2-1; 12 bases map to TRBD2. V shed 4 bases and J 9 bases; nucleotides not matched to a gene: 7. The CDR3 extends over 15 amino acids. CDR1 and CDR2 (germline): SGHNT, YENEEA. CDR3 protein: CASSSPGLAGAEQFF. The CDR3 nucleotides are TGTGCCAGCAGCTCTCCGGGACTAGCGGGTGCTGAGCAGTTCTTC.

The chain employs TRBV7-9 and TRBJ2-7; no firm D call. The CDR3 totals 15 residues. V lost 1 base and J lost 2, with 12 bases in between. Germline-derived CDR1 and CDR2 are SEHNR and FQNEAQ (reference sequence). CDR3 sequence: CASSLGRNVPYEQYF. CDR3 nucleotides: TGTGCCAGCAGCTTAGGTCGCAATGTCCCCTACGAGCAGTACTTC.

The chain couples TRBV2 to TRBJ2-3; D is unresolved. Germline assignment: CDR1 SNHLY and CDR2 FYNNEI. Trimming stripped 2 bases from V and 14 bases from J, with 14 bases between. This CDR3 spans 12 amino acids. In DNA, the CDR3 is TGTGCCAGCAGTGAACTCTCGGGCCCCCGGTATTTT. It translates to CASSELSGPRYF. The complete variable domain, with remaining parts taken from reference TRBV2 and TRBJ2-3, reads EPEVTQTPSHQVTQMGQEVILRCVPISNHLYFYWYRQILGQKVEFLVSFYNNEISEKSEIFDDQFSVERPDGSNFTLKIRSTKLEDSAMYFCASSELSGPRYFGPGTRLTVL.

The genes are TRBV5-1 and TRBJ2-3, with TRBD1 identical over 8 bases. This CDR3 region has 17 residues. Germline V gives CDR1 SGHRS, CDR2 YFSETQ. J gave up 1 base and V 5 bases, and 12 bases lay outside the gene matches. The CDR3 region is CASSSGQGLVGTDTQYF. Here the CDR3 DNA reads TGCGCCAGCAGTTCTGGACAGGGCCTCGTAGGCACAGATACGCAGTATTTT.